The 5 T cell receptor beta chains presented below share a single source sample, sequenced in a study of shared clonotypes between healthy human individuals. The table came from immunoSEQ multiplex PCR; TCRdb's copy has only in-frame clones and leaves some out. The data contain approximately 2.1 million clones, 85% to 95% of them singletons. The sequencing input was naive CD4+ T cells from PBMCs. Specified subset: CD45RA+ positively selected. Receptors originate from a man aged 18 to 30 in good health. Some clones in this sample may be carry-over from other donors' samples.

The V and J genes are TRBV15 and TRBJ2-7; no clear D. CDR1 and CDR2 (germline): LNHNV, YYDKDF (reference sequence). V was trimmed by 5 bases and J by 0 bases, leaving 11 bases between them. The CDR3 consists of 14 residues. The CDR3 DNA follows: TGTGCCACCAGCTTAGAATCGCTCTCCTACGAGCAGTACTTC. Protein: CATSLESLSYEQYF.

CDR3 protein: CASSRNRPGGTGVAEKLFF. In DNA, the CDR3 is TGCGCCAGCAGCCGAAACCGCCCTGGGGGTACAGGCGTTGCTGAAAAACTGTTTTTT. The V gene is TRBV4-3, the J gene TRBJ1-4, with D perhaps matching TRBD1 (5 bases). Germline CDR1 LGHNA, CDR2 YSLEER. Trimming took 4 bases from V and 7 from J, leaving 28 bases between them. This CDR3 has 19 residues.

The gene calls are TRBV5-8 and TRBJ1-5; 9 bases map to TRBD1. V was pared by 0 bases and J by 1 base, with 11 bases of the junction left unmatched. The CDR3 contains 19 residues. CDR1 is SGHTS, CDR2 YDEGEE, per germline. Here the CDR3 reads CASSLALFFGQGSNQPQHF. The CDR3 nucleotides read TGTGCCAGCAGCTTGGCGCTTTTTTTCGGACAGGGGAGCAATCAGCCCCAGCATTTT. The variable domain in full, with the rest retrieved from reference TRBV5-8 and TRBJ1-5, is EAGVTQSPTHLIKTRGQQATLRCSPISGHTSVYWYQQALGLGLQFLLWYDEGEERNRGNFPPRFSGRQFPNYSSELNVNALELEDSALYLCASSLALFFGQGSNQPQHFGDGTRLSIL.

This clone has just a few counts. The rearrangement uses TRBV20-1 and TRBJ1-2; the match to TRBD1 covers 7 bases. CDR3 length: 11 residues. Trimming at V came to 6 bases and at J to 11 bases, leaving 9 bases not matched to a gene. Per the germline V gene, CDR1 is DFQATT and CDR2 is SNEGSKA (reference sequence). DNA for the CDR3: TGCAGTGCCCAAACAGGGGCGCCGTACACCTTC. Translated: CSAQTGAPYTF.

The J gene is TRBJ2-1, the V gene TRBV20-1; 13 positions match TRBD2. The V gene's germline CDR1 is DFQATT and CDR2 SNEGSKA (reference sequence). The CDR3 spans 11 residues. V trimming: 6 bases; J trimming: 15 bases; junction bases outside the gene matches: 5. CDR3 sequence (DNA): TGCAGTGCCCCGACTAGCGGGGGGAGGTTCTTC. Its translation is CSAPTSGGRFF.